Listed here are 21 T cell receptor beta chains from one sample, sequenced in a study of shared clonotypes between healthy human individuals. The protocol was immunoSEQ multiplex PCR, while the TCRdb copy is restricted to in-frame clones and leaves out a portion. The sample carries 2,500,000 or so clones, 85% to 95% recorded once. Specimen: naive CD4+ T cells sorted from blood. Subset of the sample: CD45RA+ positively selected. The receptors come from a man between 18 and 35 years old in good health.

This clone was found once. The same CDR3 can be traced to other DNA sequences in this sample. The genes are TRBV10-3 and TRBJ2-5; D is uncertain. V gave up 3 bases and J gave up 5 bases, with 10 bases separating them. The V gene's germline CDR1 is ENHRY and CDR2 SYGVKD. The CDR3 sequence is 13 residues long. CDR3 residues: CAISDGPQETQYF. The CDR3 coding sequence is TGTGCCATCAGTGATGGCCCGCAGGAGACCCAGTACTTC.

The CDR3 sequence is CASRRVKEEGDNEQFF. DNA of the CDR3: TGTGCCAGCAGAAGGGTTAAGGAGGAGGGGGACAATGAGCAGTTCTTC. V is TRBV11-2 and J is TRBJ2-1; D assignment may be TRBD1 or TRBD2 (6 bases each). The CDR3 is made up of 16 amino acids. CDR1 and CDR2 from the germline V gene are SGHAT and FQNNGV. V was pared by 6 bases and J by 5 bases, with 20 bases between.

Of note for this clone: At the DNA level, this CDR3 is encoded by other sequences in the same sample as well. DNA for the CDR3: TGTGCCAGCAGCCTGTTTGAGACCCAGTACTTC. It encodes CASSLFETQYF. The V gene is TRBV7-2, the J gene TRBJ2-5; D is unclear. CDR3 size: 11 residues. The germline V and J ends were trimmed by 5 bases and 5 bases, with 6 bases remaining between them. Germline V lookup: CDR1 SGHTA, CDR2 FQGNSA. The variable domain in full, completed from reference TRBV7-2 and TRBJ2-5, reads GAGVSQSPSNKVTEKGKDVELRCDPISGHTALYWYRQSLGQGLEFLIYFQGNSAPDKSGLPSDRFSAERTGGSVSTLTIQRTQQEDSAVYLCASSLFETQYFGPGTRLLVL.

Only one count was recorded for this clone. The J gene is TRBJ2-3, the V gene TRBV5-1; 10 bases fit TRBD2. V lost 4 bases to trimming and J lost 4 bases; unmatched junction nucleotides: 6. The V gene's germline CDR1 is SGHRS and CDR2 YFSETQ. The CDR3 is 15 amino acids. CDR3 coding DNA: TGCGCCAGCAGCACCGCTAGCGGGAGCTCAGATACGCAGTATTTT. This codes for CASSTASGSSDTQYF.

The chain uses TRBV5-1 and TRBJ1-1, with a weak D call TRBD1 (5 bases). CDR1 is SGHRS, CDR2 YFSETQ, per germline. V was trimmed by 3 bases and J by 0 bases, leaving 21 bases between them. This CDR3 has 18 amino acids. CDR3 DNA sequence: TGCGCCAGCAGCTCGCCACCCGGGACCGGTTCGGTGAACACTGAAGCTTTCTTT. Translation: CASSSPPGTGSVNTEAFF. Complete variable domain (other parts from reference TRBV5-1 and TRBJ1-1): KAGVTQTPRYLIKTRGQQVTLSCSPISGHRSVSWYQQTPGQGLQFLFEYFSETQRNKGNFPGRFSGRQFSNSRSEMNVSTLELGDSALYLCASSSPPGTGSVNTEAFFGQGTRLTVV.

A single count supports this clone. At the DNA level, this CDR3 is encoded by other sequences in the same sample as well. The genes are TRBV18 and TRBJ2-5; D might be TRBD2 (6 bases). The CDR3 contains 15 residues. Germline-derived CDR1 and CDR2 are KGHSH and LQKENI. V lost 3 bases to trimming and J lost 0 bases, with 11 bases between them. CDR3 protein: CASSPPGRYQETQYF. As DNA, the CDR3 is TGTGCCAGCTCACCCCCCGGGAGATACCAAGAGACCCAGTACTTC.

The V and J genes are TRBV9 and TRBJ1-6; D gene uncertain. This CDR3 is built from 16 residues. The V gene's germline CDR1 is SGDLS and CDR2 YYNGEE. Trimming shortened V by 0 bases and J by 3 bases, and 10 bases separated the two germline ends. The CDR3 nucleotides are TGTGCCAGCAGCGTAGACTCGGAATACTATAATTCACCCCTCCACTTT. Protein sequence: CASSVDSEYYNSPLHF. Supplemented by reference TRBV9 and TRBJ1-6, the full variable domain reads DSGVTQTPKHLITATGQRVTLRCSPRSGDLSVYWYQQSLDQGLQFLIQYYNGEERAKGNILERFSAQQFPDLHSELNLSSLELGDSALYFCASSVDSEYYNSPLHFGNGTRLTVT.

This sequence joins TRBV7-9 and TRBJ1-4; D call uncertain. CDR1 SEHNR and CDR2 FQNEAQ come from the germline V gene (reference sequence). The length of the CDR3 is 14 residues. V lost 3 bases, J lost 4 bases, and 9 bases lay in between. In DNA form, the CDR3 reads TGTGCCAGCAGCTTCCGCAGCGATAATGAAAAACTGTTTTTT. Its protein product is CASSFRSDNEKLFF.

The sample holds one count of this clone. The chain is built from TRBV6-1 and TRBJ1-3; D unclear. CDR3 length: 14 amino acids. Per germline, CDR1 MNHNS and CDR2 SASEGT. With 2 bases removed from V and 6 bases from J, the gap between germline ends came to 11 bases. The CDR3 sequence is CASSERQSKNTIYF. DNA of the CDR3: TGTGCCAGCAGTGAACGACAATCAAAAAACACCATATATTTT.

The CDR3 loop reads CASRDGSEETQYF. The CDR3 nucleotides are TGTGCCTCTAGAGACGGTTCCGAAGAGACCCAGTACTTC. J is TRBJ2-5 and V is TRBV10-3; D not resolved. Germline V gene lookup returns CDR1 ENHRY and CDR2 SYGVKD. There are 13 residues in the CDR3. V was clipped by 11 bases and J by 3 bases, with 16 bases between them.

The rearrangement uses TRBV30 and TRBJ2-5; no clear D gene. The J call could be wrong; TRBJ2-7 is a better fit for the DNA end. CDR1 and CDR2 (germline): GTSNPN, SVGIG (reference sequence). This CDR3 has 11 amino acids. The CDR3 region is CAWSGRDEQYF. The CDR3, as DNA: TGTGCCTGGAGTGGACGGGACGAGCAGTACTTC.

A note on this clone: The same CDR3 also results from other DNA sequences found in this sample. CDR3 amino acids: CASSLLGGFYGYTF. CDR3 bases: TGTGCCAGCAGTTTATTGGGGGGATTCTATGGCTACACCTTC. This sequence joins TRBV28 and TRBJ1-2, with TRBD1 as a possible D gene (5 bases). The V gene's germline CDR1 is MDHEN and CDR2 SYDVKM. The CDR3 is made up of 14 amino acids. Trimming removed 1 base at V and 4 bases at J, with 10 bases between.

The genes are TRBV6-6 and TRBJ1-2; 8 positions agree with TRBD1. The CDR3 covers 14 residues. Germline V gives CDR1 MNHNY, CDR2 SVGAGI (reference sequence). V dropped 6 bases and J dropped 4; count of bases not matched to a gene: 7. DNA for the CDR3: TGTGCCAGCAGGACAGGGGATGCAGCCTATGGCTACACCTTC. It codes for CASRTGDAAYGYTF.

The V and J genes are TRBV11-2 and TRBJ2-5; 7 bases match TRBD2. The CDR3 sequence is 14 residues long. Germline V gives CDR1 SGHAT, CDR2 FQNNGV. J lost 2 bases, V lost 2 bases, and 2 bases had no gene match. The CDR3 region has the DNA TGTGCCAGCAGCTTACTAGCGGATCAAGAGACCCAGTACTTC. It specifies CASSLLADQETQYF.

The V gene is TRBV6-5, the J gene TRBJ2-7; 9 positions agree with TRBD2. Germline values: CDR1 MNHEY, CDR2 SVGAGI. Unmatched junction bases numbered 11, after V lost 7 bases and J lost 4 bases. The CDR3 has 15 residues. In DNA form, the CDR3 reads TGTGCCAGCACCTCGCAGGGTAGCGGGAGTTACGAGCAGTACTTC. This gives the protein CASTSQGSGSYEQYF.

The rearrangement uses TRBV6-5 and TRBJ1-1, with D unresolved. The germline V and J ends were trimmed by 4 bases and 7 bases, with 16 bases remaining between them. The CDR3 spans 14 residues. Germline V gene sequence: CDR1 MNHEY, CDR2 SVGAGI. The chain's CDR3 is CASSSSQWMGEAFF. The CDR3 nucleotides are TGTGCCAGCAGTTCCTCACAGTGGATGGGTGAAGCTTTCTTT.

This chain uses TRBV30 with TRBJ2-1; D is unclear. CDR3 size: 13 residues. Germline V gene data show CDR1 as GTSNPN and CDR2 as SVGIG (reference sequence). The V end was cut by 4 bases, the J end by 8 bases, with 15 bases between. The CDR3 region has the DNA TGTGCCTGGAATTTGGGGTTAAGGGATGAGCAGTTCTTC. Translated, it gives CAWNLGLRDEQFF.

Comments on this clone: The junction differs from germline at one of its ends, possibly a read error. The chain links TRBV7-7 to TRBJ1-6; 7 nucleotides align to TRBD1. The CDR3 sequence is 13 residues long. The V gene's germline CDR1 is SSHAT and CDR2 FNYEAQ (reference sequence). CDR3 DNA: TGTGCTAGCAGCTCAGGGGGAGAGGCACCCCTCCACTTT. It translates to CASSSGGEAPLHF.

The CDR3: CASSPQASGSTDTQYF. The DNA for the CDR3 is TGTGCCAGCAGCCCTCAGGCTAGCGGGAGCACAGATACGCAGTATTTT. This chain connects TRBV9 to TRBJ2-3, with 8 bases identical to TRBD2. Germline V lookup: CDR1 SGDLS, CDR2 YYNGEE. Trimming removed 4 bases from V and 0 bases from J; junction bases left unmatched: 7. The CDR3 sequence is 16 residues long.

The rearrangement uses TRBV5-1 and TRBJ2-7, with a weak D call TRBD1 (6 bases). CDR3 length: 15 amino acids. Trimming cost V 0 bases and J 2 bases, with 12 bases left between them. Germline V gene data show CDR1 as SGHRS and CDR2 as YFSETQ. The CDR3 loop is CASSLDLGGPYEQYF. The CDR3 DNA sequence: TGCGCCAGCAGCTTGGATTTAGGGGGTCCCTACGAGCAGTACTTC.

The chain is built from TRBV6-5 and TRBJ2-6, with D hard to call. Germline CDR1 reads MNHEY; CDR2 reads SVGAGI. The germline V and J ends were trimmed by 7 bases and 4 bases, with 11 bases remaining between them. The CDR3 has 14 amino acids. The CDR3 region is CASTYENGANVLTF. DNA of the CDR3: TGTGCCAGCACCTACGAAAACGGGGCCAACGTCCTGACTTTC.